The 9 T cell receptor beta chains given below trace back to one sample, sequenced in a study of shared clonotypes between healthy human individuals. Assay: immunoSEQ multiplex PCR; the TCRdb copy retains only in-frame clones and omits some. The repertoire holds about half a million clones, with about 85% as singletons. The specimen was PBMCs. These TCRs come from a middle-aged woman in good health. Some clones in this sample may be carry-over from other donors' samples.

The genes are TRBV27 and TRBJ2-3; 10 nucleotides match TRBD1. Per germline, CDR1 MNHEY and CDR2 SMNVEV (reference sequence). The CDR3 has 15 amino acids. The trim removed 6 bases at V and 7 bases at J, leaving 10 bases unmatched. CDR3 bases: TGTGCCAGCAGCCCTAGGGACAGGGGACCTTATACGCAGTATTTT. It yields the protein CASSPRDRGPYTQYF.

The chain combines TRBV27 with TRBJ1-2, with D hard to call. Germline V CDR1 and CDR2: MNHEY, SMNVEV (reference sequence). V lost 0 bases and J 0 bases, leaving 11 bases between the germline ends. CDR3 length: 16 amino acids. The CDR3 loop is CASSLSVTVPNYGYTF. CDR3 nucleotide sequence: TGTGCCAGCAGTTTATCGGTGACGGTCCCTAACTATGGCTACACCTTC.

This rearrangement joins TRBV2 to TRBJ1-4; tentatively, D is TRBD1 (6 bases). The germline V gene encodes CDR1 SNHLY and CDR2 FYNNEI. The V end lost 6 bases, the J end lost 4 bases, and 12 bases lay between the germline ends. The CDR3 is made up of 14 amino acids. The CDR3 DNA reads as TGTGCCAGCAGCGGGGCCAGGGGTAATGAAAAACTGTTTTTT. This translates into CASSGARGNEKLFF. Full variable domain (outside the CDR3, taken from reference TRBV2 and TRBJ1-4): EPEVTQTPSHQVTQMGQEVILRCVPISNHLYFYWYRQILGQKVEFLVSFYNNEISEKSEIFDDQFSVERPDGSNFTLKIRSTKLEDSAMYFCASSGARGNEKLFFGSGTQLSVL.

A note on this clone: This probably arose from a read error, given a far larger clone one base away. Other DNA sequences of this sample code for an identical CDR3. This CDR3 is CAWKKQENPYGYTF. The CDR3 DNA sequence: TGTGCCTGGAAGAAACAGGAGAATCCGTATGGCTACACCTTC. The chain joins TRBV30 to TRBJ1-2; a weak D match, TRBD1 (5 bases). CDR1 is GTSNPN and CDR2 is SVGIG in the germline V gene (reference sequence). The CDR3 loop spans 14 amino acids. V lost 4 bases, J lost 5 bases, and 17 bases lay in between.

The CDR3 sequence is CASSLIPGEGGYTF. The CDR3 DNA reads as TGTGCCAGCAGCCTAATCCCCGGGGAGGGAGGCTACACCTTC. The chain uses TRBV27 and TRBJ1-2, with D unclear. Per the germline V gene, CDR1 is MNHEY and CDR2 is SMNVEV (reference sequence). V lost 6 bases, J lost 8 bases, and 19 bases lay in between. The CDR3 loop spans 14 amino acids.

The genes are TRBV6-5 and TRBJ2-2; D ambiguous. The ends were cut back, 7 bases at V and 3 bases at J, with 9 bases in the middle. This CDR3 is 13 amino acids long. Germline values: CDR1 MNHEY, CDR2 SVGAGI. CDR3 protein: CASTPWYTGELFF. The CDR3 coding sequence is TGTGCCAGCACCCCTTGGTACACCGGGGAGCTGTTTTTT.

This rearrangement joins TRBV6-6 to TRBJ1-3; D possibly corresponds to TRBD1 (5 bases). Germline CDR1 and CDR2: MNHNY and SVGAGI (reference sequence). This CDR3 is built from 14 residues. V gave up 7 bases and J gave up 0 bases, with 10 bases separating them. The CDR3 bases are TGTGCCAGCAACCCAGGGAGCTCTGGAAACACCATATATTTT. Translated, it gives CASNPGSSGNTIYF.

This chain uses TRBV29-1 with TRBJ2-5; 10 bases map to TRBD2. V gave up 4 bases and J gave up 0 bases; unmatched junction bases: 8. Germline CDR1 SQVTM, CDR2 ANQGSEA. The CDR3 runs 16 residues. The CDR3 loop reads CSVVASGSGYQETQYF. The CDR3 DNA reads TGCAGCGTTGTGGCTAGCGGGAGTGGGTACCAAGAGACCCAGTACTTC.

The chain couples TRBV6-6 to TRBJ2-5; D is unclear. CDR3 length: 14 residues. Trimming cost V 0 bases and J 5 bases, with 10 bases left between them. CDR1 and CDR2 from the germline V gene are MNHNY and SVGAGI (reference sequence). CDR3 sequence reads: CASSYSPTIETQYF. CDR3 DNA sequence: TGTGCCAGCAGTTACTCCCCTACAATTGAGACCCAGTACTTC.